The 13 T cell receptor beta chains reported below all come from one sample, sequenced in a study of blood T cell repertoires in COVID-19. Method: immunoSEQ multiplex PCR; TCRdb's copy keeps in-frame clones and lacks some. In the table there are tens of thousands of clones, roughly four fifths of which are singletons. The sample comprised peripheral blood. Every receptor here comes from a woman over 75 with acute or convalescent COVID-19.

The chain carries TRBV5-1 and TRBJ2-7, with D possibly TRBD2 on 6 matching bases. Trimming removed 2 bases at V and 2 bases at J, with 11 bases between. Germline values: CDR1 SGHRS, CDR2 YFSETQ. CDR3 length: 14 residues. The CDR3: CASSLSGTPYEQYF. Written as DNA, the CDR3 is TGCGCCAGCAGCTTATCCGGGACTCCCTACGAGCAGTACTTC. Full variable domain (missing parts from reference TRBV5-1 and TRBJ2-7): KAGVTQTPRYLIKTRGQQVTLSCSPISGHRSVSWYQQTPGQGLQFLFEYFSETQRNKGNFPGRFSGRQFSNSRSEMNVSTLELGDSALYLCASSLSGTPYEQYFGPGTRLTVT.

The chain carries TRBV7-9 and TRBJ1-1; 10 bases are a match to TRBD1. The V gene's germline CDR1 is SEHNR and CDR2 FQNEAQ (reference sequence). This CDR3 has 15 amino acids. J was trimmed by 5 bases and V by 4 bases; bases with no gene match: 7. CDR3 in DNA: TGTGCCAGCAGCTCCCCAGACAGGGGGCGGACTGAAGCTTTCTTT. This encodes CASSSPDRGRTEAFF.

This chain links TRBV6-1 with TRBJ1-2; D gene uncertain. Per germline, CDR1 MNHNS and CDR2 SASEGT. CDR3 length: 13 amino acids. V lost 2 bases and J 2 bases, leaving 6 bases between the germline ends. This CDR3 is CASSEQHNYGYTF. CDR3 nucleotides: TGTGCCAGCAGTGAACAACACAACTATGGCTACACCTTC.

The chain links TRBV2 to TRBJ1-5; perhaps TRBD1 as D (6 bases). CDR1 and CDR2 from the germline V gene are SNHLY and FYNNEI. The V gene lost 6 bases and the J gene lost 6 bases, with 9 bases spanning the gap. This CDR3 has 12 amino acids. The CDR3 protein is CASRQGVQPQHF. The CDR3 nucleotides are TGTGCCAGCAGACAGGGAGTTCAGCCCCAGCATTTT. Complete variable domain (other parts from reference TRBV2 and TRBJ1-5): EPEVTQTPSHQVTQMGQEVILRCVPISNHLYFYWYRQILGQKVEFLVSFYNNEISEKSEIFDDQFSVERPDGSNFTLKIRSTKLEDSAMYFCASRQGVQPQHFGDGTRLSIL.

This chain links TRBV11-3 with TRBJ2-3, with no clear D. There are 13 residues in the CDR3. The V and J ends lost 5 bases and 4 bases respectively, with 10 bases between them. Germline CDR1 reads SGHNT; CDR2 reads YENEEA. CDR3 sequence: CASSLTNADTQYF. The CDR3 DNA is TGTGCCAGCAGCCTAACTAACGCAGATACGCAGTATTTT.

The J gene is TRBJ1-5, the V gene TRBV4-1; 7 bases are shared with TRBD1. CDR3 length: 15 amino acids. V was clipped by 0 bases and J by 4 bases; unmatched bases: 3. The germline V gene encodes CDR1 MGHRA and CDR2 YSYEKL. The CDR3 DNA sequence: TGCGCCAGCAGCCAAGAAAGGGGGCTTAATCAGCCCCAGCATTTT. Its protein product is CASSQERGLNQPQHF.

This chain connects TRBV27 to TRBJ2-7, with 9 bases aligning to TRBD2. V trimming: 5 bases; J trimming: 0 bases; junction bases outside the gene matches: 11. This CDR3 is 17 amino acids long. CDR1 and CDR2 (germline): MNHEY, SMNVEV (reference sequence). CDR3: CASSPYESGRPSYEQYF. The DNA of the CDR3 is TGTGCCAGCAGTCCATACGAGAGCGGGAGGCCCTCCTACGAGCAGTACTTC.

CDR3: CASSSGQLTSTDTQYF. The CDR3 nucleotides are TGCGCCAGCAGCTCGGGACAGTTAACTAGCACAGATACGCAGTATTTT. The V and J genes are TRBV5-1 and TRBJ2-3; 7 nucleotides line up with TRBD1. The CDR3 covers 16 residues. The V gene end was trimmed by 3 bases and the J gene end by 0 bases; junction bases not matched to a gene: 7. The germline gives CDR1 SGHRS, CDR2 YFSETQ.

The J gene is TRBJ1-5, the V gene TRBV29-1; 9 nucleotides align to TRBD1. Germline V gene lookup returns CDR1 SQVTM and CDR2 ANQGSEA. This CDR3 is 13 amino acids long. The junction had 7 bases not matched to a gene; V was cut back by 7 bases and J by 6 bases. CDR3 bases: TGCAGCGCCAATACAGGGGGCGGTCAGCCCCAGCATTTT. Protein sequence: CSANTGGGQPQHF.

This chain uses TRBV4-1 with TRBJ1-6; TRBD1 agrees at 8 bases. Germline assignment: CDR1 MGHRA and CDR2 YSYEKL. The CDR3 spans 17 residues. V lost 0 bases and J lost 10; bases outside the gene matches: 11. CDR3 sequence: CASSQEAGAGGRSPLHF. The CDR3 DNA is TGCGCCAGCAGCCAAGAAGCCGGAGCAGGGGGCAGGTCACCCCTCCACTTT.

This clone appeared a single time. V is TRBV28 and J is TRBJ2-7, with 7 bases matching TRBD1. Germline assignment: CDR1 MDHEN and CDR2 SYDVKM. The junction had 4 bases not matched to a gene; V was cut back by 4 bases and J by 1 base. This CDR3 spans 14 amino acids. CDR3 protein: CASSSSGQSYEQYF. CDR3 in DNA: TGTGCCAGCAGTTCGTCGGGACAGTCCTACGAGCAGTACTTC.

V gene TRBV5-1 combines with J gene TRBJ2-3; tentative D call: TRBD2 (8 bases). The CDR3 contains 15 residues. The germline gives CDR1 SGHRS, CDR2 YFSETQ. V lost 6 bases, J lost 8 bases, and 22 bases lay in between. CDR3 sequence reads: CASKALAGQSGTQYF. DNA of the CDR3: TGCGCCAGCAAGGCCTTAGCGGGACAGAGTGGTACGCAGTATTTT.

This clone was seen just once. The CDR3 sequence: CASSEQVSSGNTIYF. In nucleotides, the CDR3 is TGTGCCAGCTCAGAACAGGTGTCCTCTGGAAACACCATATATTTT. This chain links TRBV18 with TRBJ1-3, with D tentatively TRBD1 (5 bases). Trimming left V 5 bases short and J 0 bases short, with 11 bases between. The CDR3 spans 15 residues. CDR1 KGHSH and CDR2 LQKENI come from the germline V gene.